The 19 T cell receptor beta chains reported below all come from one sample, sequenced in a study of T cells after yellow fever vaccination. A single record per CDR3 protein comes from TCRdb applying MiXCR to the 5' RACE reads. Of 250,000 or so distinct CDR3 sequences listed, roughly 4% are singletons. The material was PBMCs, obtained 15 days after the yellow fever booster vaccination. The receptors here all came from a man younger than 35 who received the YFV17D yellow fever vaccine.

V and J are TRBV5-5 and TRBJ2-2, with a tentative D call TRBD2 (6 bases). V shed 0 bases and J shed 1 base, with 10 bases lying between them. From germline, CDR1 is SGHKS and CDR2 YYEKEE (reference sequence). The CDR3 length is 16 residues. CDR3 protein: CASSLGGGLNTGELFF. DNA of the CDR3: TGTGCCAGCAGCTTGGGGGGAGGCCTGAACACCGGGGAGCTGTTTTTT. Combining the CDR3 with reference TRBV5-5 and TRBJ2-2 gives the whole variable domain DAGVTQSPTHLIKTRGQQVTLRCSPISGHKSVSWYQQVLGQGPQFIFQYYEKEERGRGNFPDRFSARQFPNYSSELNVNALLLGDSALYLCASSLGGGLNTGELFFGEGSRLTVL.

This clonotype was seen many times. The rearrangement uses TRBV5-1 and TRBJ1-6; D is ambiguous. This CDR3 comprises 16 residues. The V gene's germline CDR1 is SGHRS and CDR2 YFSETQ. Trimming cost V 4 bases and J 0 bases, with 11 bases left between them. As DNA, the CDR3 is TGCGCCAGCAGCGGATCGGGGAGCTCCTATAATTCACCCCTCCACTTT. Amino acids: CASSGSGSSYNSPLHF.

This clonotype was counted between two and nine times. The chain combines TRBV7-2 with TRBJ1-2, with 11 bases aligning to TRBD1. Per the germline V gene, CDR1 is SGHTA and CDR2 is FQGNSA. V trimming: 4 bases; J trimming: 7 bases; junction bases outside the gene matches: 5. This CDR3 spans 14 amino acids. The CDR3 nucleotides read TGTGCCAGCAGCTCGGACAGGGGGCGGAGTGGCTACACCTTC. Protein product: CASSSDRGRSGYTF.

This clonotype was counted ten times or more. The J gene is TRBJ1-1, the V gene TRBV5-4; D may be TRBD1 (5 bases). The germline V and J ends were trimmed by 4 bases and 4 bases, with 17 bases remaining between them. Per the germline V gene, CDR1 is SGHNT and CDR2 is YYREEE (reference sequence). The CDR3 has 15 residues. CDR3: CASSPPTGTGTEAFF. CDR3 coding DNA: TGTGCCAGCAGCCCACCAACAGGAACCGGCACTGAAGCTTTCTTT.

At least ten counts were recorded for this clonotype. J is TRBJ2-1 and V is TRBV11-3; D is tentatively TRBD1 or TRBD2 (6 bases each). Germline loops: CDR1 SGHNT, CDR2 YENEEA. V lost 4 bases, J lost 2 bases, and 9 bases lay in between. The CDR3 runs 14 residues. The CDR3 loop reads CASSSRDTYNEQFF. CDR3 nucleotide sequence: TGTGCCAGCAGCTCGCGGGACACCTACAATGAGCAGTTCTTC.

The sample holds many counts of this clonotype. This chain links TRBV15 with TRBJ1-2; D unclear. The germline CDR1 and CDR2 sequences are LNHNV and YYDKDF (reference sequence). This CDR3 comprises 12 residues. Trimming took 4 bases from V and 7 from J, leaving 10 bases between them. CDR3 sequence (DNA): TGTGCCACCAGCACCGAAGATTCTGGCTACACCTTC. Residues: CATSTEDSGYTF.

This clonotype was seen many times. V is TRBV4-2 and J is TRBJ2-3; D uncertain. V gave up 4 bases and J gave up 0 bases, with 11 bases separating them. Germline-derived CDR1 and CDR2 are LGHNA and YNFKEQ. This CDR3 is built from 15 residues. The chain's CDR3 is CASSPLEASTDTQYF. CDR3 DNA sequence: TGTGCCAGCAGCCCCCTCGAAGCGAGCACAGATACGCAGTATTTT.

This clonotype showed up many times. The chain recombines TRBV7-9 with TRBJ1-2, with 8 bases lining up with TRBD1. The V and J ends lost 1 base and 0 bases, in that order; junction bases with no gene match: 1. The CDR3 has 15 residues. Germline assignment: CDR1 SEHNR and CDR2 FQNEAQ (reference sequence). The CDR3 spells CASSLGQGTNYGYTF. The CDR3 DNA follows: TGTGCCAGCAGCTTAGGACAGGGGACTAACTATGGCTACACCTTC.

This clonotype has a count of ten or more. The chain couples TRBV6-5 to TRBJ1-3; D unresolved. The V gene's germline CDR1 is MNHEY and CDR2 SVGAGI. CDR3 length: 15 amino acids. Trimming removed 5 bases from V and 1 base from J, with 12 bases in between. CDR3 in amino acids: CASSGSTISGNTIYF. As DNA, the CDR3 is TGTGCCAGCAGTGGCTCTACAATATCTGGAAACACCATATATTTT.

This clonotype was counted ten times or more. The chain links TRBV12-3 or TRBV12-4 to TRBJ1-1, with D tentatively TRBD1 (6 bases). The CDR3 spans 14 residues. V gave up 3 bases and J gave up 1 base, with 9 bases separating them. CDR3 bases: TGTGCCAGCAGTTTTGGGACAACGAACACTGAAGCTTTCTTT. Translating gives CASSFGTTNTEAFF.

This clonotype was recorded many times. The V call is TRBV7-9, the J call TRBJ2-5; 9 bases are a match to TRBD1. The V and J ends lost 8 bases and 3 bases, in that order; junction bases with no gene match: 10. There are 15 residues in the CDR3. Germline CDR1 is SEHNR and CDR2 is FQNEAQ (reference sequence). CDR3 sequence reads: CASGIRGQGKETQYF. CDR3 bases: TGTGCCAGCGGGATCCGGGGACAGGGCAAAGAGACCCAGTACTTC.

Many counts were recorded for this clonotype. This sequence joins TRBV5-1 and TRBJ2-5, with 7 bases fitting TRBD2. Trimming removed 0 bases from V and 1 base from J; junction bases left unmatched: 3. The length of the CDR3 is 15 residues. CDR1 is SGHRS and CDR2 is YFSETQ in the germline V gene. This chain's CDR3 is CASSLEPSGQETQYF. The CDR3 coding sequence is TGCGCCAGCAGCTTGGAGCCTAGCGGCCAAGAGACCCAGTACTTC.

This clonotype was counted ten times or more. V and J are TRBV7-2 and TRBJ1-5, with a possible D match to TRBD1 (6 bases). Trimming shortened V by 5 bases and J by 0 bases, and 11 bases separated the two germline ends. Looked up from germline, CDR1 is SGHTA and CDR2 is FQGNSA. The CDR3 runs to 15 residues. CDR3 loop: CASSPQGHSNQPQHF. The DNA for the CDR3 is TGTGCCAGCAGCCCCCAGGGGCATAGCAATCAGCCCCAGCATTTT.

This clonotype was detected ten times or more. The CDR3 region has the DNA TGCAGTGCTAGAGCGGGGGTAGAGGATACGCAGTATTTT. This encodes CSARAGVEDTQYF. The chain combines TRBV20-1 with TRBJ2-3, with a weak D call TRBD2 (6 bases). The CDR3 extends over 13 amino acids. CDR1 DFQATT and CDR2 SNEGSKA come from the germline V gene (reference sequence). V dropped 1 base and J dropped 6 bases, with 11 bases sitting between them.

This clonotype is a singleton in its sample. A junction boundary mismatches the germline segment, possibly from a read error. The V and J genes are TRBV30 and TRBJ2-7, with D perhaps given as TRBD1 or TRBD2 (5 bases each). The germline CDR1 and CDR2 sequences are GTSNPN and SVGIG (reference sequence). There are 13 residues in the CDR3. The CDR3 nucleotides read TGTGCCTGGAGCACCGGGGCCGCCTACGAGCAGGACTTC. It specifies CAWSTGAAYEQDF.

This clonotype was seen at least ten times. The V call is TRBV7-9, the J call TRBJ2-7; the D gene is possibly TRBD2 (5 bases). This CDR3 contains 14 residues. Trimming pared 5 bases from V and 5 bases from J, leaving 16 bases between. Germline V CDR1 and CDR2: SEHNR, FQNEAQ (reference sequence). This chain's CDR3 is CASSPLGGWNEQYF. CDR3 in DNA: TGTGCCAGCAGCCCGCTAGGAGGATGGAACGAGCAGTACTTC.

This clonotype was detected many times. The chain employs TRBV5-1 and TRBJ2-7, with D hard to call. This CDR3 is built from 15 residues. V dropped 4 bases and J dropped 4 bases, with 18 bases sitting between them. Germline assignment: CDR1 SGHRS and CDR2 YFSETQ. The CDR3 nucleotides read TGCGCCAGCAGCCCGGGCCATCAATTGGGGTACGAGCAGTACGTC. Translation: CASSPGHQLGYEQYV.

This clonotype showed up many times. The chain joins TRBV11-2 to TRBJ2-5; D possibly uses TRBD1 or TRBD2 (5 bases each). The V and J ends lost 3 bases and 3 bases respectively, with 20 bases between them. Germline V gene data show CDR1 as SGHAT and CDR2 as FQNNGV. The CDR3 covers 17 residues. The CDR3 sequence is CASSLGQVEVGEETQYF. Here the CDR3 DNA reads TGTGCCAGCAGCTTGGGGCAGGTGGAGGTCGGGGAAGAGACCCAGTACTTC.

In its sample, this clonotype was seen many times. V usage is TRBV6-2 or TRBV6-3 and J usage is TRBJ2-6; perhaps TRBD1 as D (5 bases). The CDR3 covers 14 residues. Germline V CDR1 and CDR2: MNHEY, SVGEGT. V was pared by 5 bases and J by 2 bases, with 7 bases between. The CDR3 nucleotides are TGTGCCAGCAGTGACAGAGCTGGGGCCAACGTCCTGACTTTC. Its translation: CASSDRAGANVLTF.